The 10 T cell receptor beta chains reported below all come from one sample, sequenced in a study of CD4 T cells in relation to SARS-CoV-2 and coronaviruses. Assay: immunoSEQ multiplex PCR; the TCRdb copy retains only in-frame clones and omits some. The table includes around 18,000 clones, approximately 75% detected once. Unexposed donor CD4+ T cells date from about 2011-2018, before the COVID-19 pandemic. After about 10 days of culture, CD4+ T cells were isolated. These receptors have no identified antigens. Source material: CD4+ T cells from PBMCs, cultured in vitro. These receptors all come from a human donor in good health.

This clone was seen a few times. V and J are TRBV25-1 and TRBJ2-1, with D maybe TRBD2 (6 bases). CDR3 length equals 14 residues. Germline lookup yields CDR1 MGHDK and CDR2 SYGVNS. V lost 5 bases, J lost 4 bases, and 12 bases lay in between. The CDR3 reads CASSLAGTYNEQFF. The CDR3 DNA reads as TGTGCCAGCAGTCTGGCGGGAACTTACAATGAGCAGTTCTTC.

V usage is TRBV27 and J usage is TRBJ2-7; D possibly corresponds to TRBD1 (5 bases). CDR1 and CDR2 (germline): MNHEY, SMNVEV (reference sequence). The CDR3 is 13 amino acids. V was trimmed by 6 bases and J by 3 bases, leaving 12 bases between them. The CDR3 sequence is CASSHLDSYEQYF. The DNA of the CDR3 is TGTGCCAGCAGCCATTTAGACAGCTACGAGCAGTACTTC.

The gene calls are TRBV9 and TRBJ1-1; 9 bases are a match to TRBD1. The CDR3 extends over 14 amino acids. Trimming removed 4 bases from V and 1 base from J; junction bases left unmatched: 2. Germline V lookup: CDR1 SGDLS, CDR2 YYNGEE. CDR3 bases: TGTGCCAGCAGCTGGGGACAGGGGAACACTGAAGCTTTCTTT. It codes for CASSWGQGNTEAFF.

This chain connects TRBV24-1 to TRBJ2-1; 7 positions agree with TRBD1. The CDR3 covers 14 residues. Trimming took 7 bases from V and 2 from J; bases not matched to a gene: 4. In germline, CDR1 is KGHDR, CDR2 SFDVKD. Written as DNA, the CDR3 is TGTGCCACCAGCGGACAGGTACCCTACAATGAGCAGTTCTTC. This translates into CATSGQVPYNEQFF.

This rearrangement joins TRBV10-1 to TRBJ1-1; 9 nucleotides align to TRBD1. The trim removed 10 bases at V and 0 bases at J, leaving 15 bases unmatched. CDR1 and CDR2 (germline): WNHNN, SYGVQD (reference sequence). CDR3 length: 17 amino acids. This CDR3 is CANPGQGRLPMNTEAFF. The CDR3 region has the DNA TGCGCCAACCCGGGACAGGGTAGGCTTCCCATGAACACTGAAGCTTTCTTT.

Concerning this clone itself: This specimen includes other DNA sequences encoding the same CDR3. V gene TRBV2 combines with J gene TRBJ2-7; 7 bases fit TRBD1. Germline lookup yields CDR1 SNHLY and CDR2 FYNNEI. CDR3 length: 12 residues. The V and J ends lost 7 bases and 3 bases, in that order; junction bases with no gene match: 3. CDR3 DNA: TGTGCCAGCACCCGGGACAGCTACGAGCAGTACTTC. It is translated as CASTRDSYEQYF.

The CDR3 reads CSASLGGATYNEQFF. As DNA, the CDR3 is TGCAGTGCTAGTTTAGGCGGGGCAACCTACAATGAGCAGTTCTTC. The V call is TRBV20-1, the J call TRBJ2-1, with D possibly matching TRBD2 (6 bases). Germline V gives CDR1 DFQATT, CDR2 SNEGSKA (reference sequence). The V end was cut by 3 bases, the J end by 2 bases, with 14 bases between. The length of the CDR3 is 15 residues.

V usage is TRBV6-2 or TRBV6-3 and J usage is TRBJ2-7; tentatively, D is TRBD1 (5 bases). The germline V gene encodes CDR1 MNHEY and CDR2 SVGEGT. V was shortened by 3 bases and J by 0 bases, with 12 bases between the two germline ends. The CDR3 sequence is 15 residues long. CDR3 loop: CASSYRGDPSYEQYF. CDR3 coding DNA: TGTGCCAGCAGTTATAGGGGCGACCCCTCCTACGAGCAGTACTTC.

The chain couples TRBV11-2 to TRBJ2-7; 7 nucleotides line up with TRBD2. CDR1 and CDR2 (germline): SGHAT, FQNNGV. CDR3 size: 14 residues. Trimming removed 5 bases from V and 3 bases from J; junction bases left unmatched: 7. The CDR3 here is CASSPRGDLYEQYF. CDR3 DNA sequence: TGTGCCAGCAGCCCTCGGGGGGACCTCTACGAGCAGTACTTC. Complete variable domain (other parts from reference TRBV11-2 and TRBJ2-7): EAGVAQSPRYKIIEKRQSVAFWCNPISGHATLYWYQQILGQGPKLLIQFQNNGVVDDSQLPKDRFSAERLKGVDSTLKIQPAKLEDSAVYLCASSPRGDLYEQYFGPGTRLTVT.

This clone is deemed medium-sized. The rearrangement uses TRBV6-1 and TRBJ1-1; weak D call: TRBD1 (5 bases). The CDR3 spans 15 residues. Germline V gene sequence: CDR1 MNHNS, CDR2 SASEGT. The V gene lost 3 bases and the J gene lost 1 base, with 12 bases spanning the gap. The CDR3 DNA reads TGTGCCAGCAGTGATCGGTCGAGGGGGAACACTGAAGCTTTCTTT. It translates to CASSDRSRGNTEAFF.